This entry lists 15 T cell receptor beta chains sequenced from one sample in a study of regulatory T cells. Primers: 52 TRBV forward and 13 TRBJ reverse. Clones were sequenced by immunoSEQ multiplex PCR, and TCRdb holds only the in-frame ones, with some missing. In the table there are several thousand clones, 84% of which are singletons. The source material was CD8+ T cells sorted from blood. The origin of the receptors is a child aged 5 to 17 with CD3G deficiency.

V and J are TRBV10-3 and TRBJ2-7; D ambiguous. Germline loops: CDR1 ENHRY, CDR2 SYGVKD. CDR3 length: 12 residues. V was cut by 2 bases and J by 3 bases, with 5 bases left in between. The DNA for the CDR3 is TGTGCCATCAGTGAGGAAGGCTACGAGCAGTACTTC. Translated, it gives CAISEEGYEQYF.

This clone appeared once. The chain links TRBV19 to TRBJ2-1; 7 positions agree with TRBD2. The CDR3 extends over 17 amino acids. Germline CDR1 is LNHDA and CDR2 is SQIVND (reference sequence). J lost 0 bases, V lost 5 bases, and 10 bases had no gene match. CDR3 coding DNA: TGTGCCAGTAGTGCGGGGAGGGCAGAGAACTCCTACAATGAGCAGTTCTTC. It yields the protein CASSAGRAENSYNEQFF.

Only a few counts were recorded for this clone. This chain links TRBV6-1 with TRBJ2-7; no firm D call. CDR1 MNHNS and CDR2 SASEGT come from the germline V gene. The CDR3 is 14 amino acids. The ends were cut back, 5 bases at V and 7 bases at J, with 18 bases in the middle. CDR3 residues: CASSWSRLGGEQYF. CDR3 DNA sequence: TGTGCCAGCAGTTGGTCTAGATTGGGTGGAGAGCAGTACTTC.

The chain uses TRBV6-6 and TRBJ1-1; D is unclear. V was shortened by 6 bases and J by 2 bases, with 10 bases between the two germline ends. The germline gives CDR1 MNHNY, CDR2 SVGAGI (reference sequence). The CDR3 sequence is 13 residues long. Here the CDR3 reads CASSIWPNTEAFF. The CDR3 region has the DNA TGTGCCAGCAGCATCTGGCCTAACACTGAAGCTTTCTTT.

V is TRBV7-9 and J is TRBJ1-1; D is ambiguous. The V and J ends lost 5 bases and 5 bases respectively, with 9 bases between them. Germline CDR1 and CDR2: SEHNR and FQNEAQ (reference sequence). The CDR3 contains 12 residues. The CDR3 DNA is TGTGCCAGCAGCGCCGGTGCTACTGAAGCTTTCTTT. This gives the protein CASSAGATEAFF.

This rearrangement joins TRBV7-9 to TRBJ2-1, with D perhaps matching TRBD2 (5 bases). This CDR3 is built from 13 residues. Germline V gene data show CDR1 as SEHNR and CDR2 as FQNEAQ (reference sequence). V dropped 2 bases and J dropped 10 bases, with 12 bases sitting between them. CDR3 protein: CASSLSGSGEQFF. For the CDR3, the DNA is TGTGCCAGCAGCTTAAGCGGAAGCGGAGAGCAGTTCTTC.

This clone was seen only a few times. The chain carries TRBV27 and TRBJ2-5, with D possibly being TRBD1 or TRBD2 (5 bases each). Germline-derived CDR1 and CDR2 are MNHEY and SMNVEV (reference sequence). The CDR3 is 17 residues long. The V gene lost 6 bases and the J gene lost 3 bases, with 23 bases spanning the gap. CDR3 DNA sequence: TGTGCCAGCAGGACAGAGAGGACTCGCCAACCCAAAGAGACCCAGTACTTC. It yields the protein CASRTERTRQPKETQYF.

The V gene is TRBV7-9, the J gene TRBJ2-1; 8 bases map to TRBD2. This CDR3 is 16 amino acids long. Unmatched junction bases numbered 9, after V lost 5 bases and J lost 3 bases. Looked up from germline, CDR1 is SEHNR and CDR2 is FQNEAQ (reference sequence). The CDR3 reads CASSDGSGTFYNEQFF. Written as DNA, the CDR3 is TGTGCCAGCAGCGATGGTAGCGGGACCTTCTACAATGAGCAGTTCTTC.

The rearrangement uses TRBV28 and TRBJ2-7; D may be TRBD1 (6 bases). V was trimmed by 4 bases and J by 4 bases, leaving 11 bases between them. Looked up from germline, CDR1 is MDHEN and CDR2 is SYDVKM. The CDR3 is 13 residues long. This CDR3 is CASSYRVSYEQYF. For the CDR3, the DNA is TGTGCCAGCAGTTACAGGGTGTCGTACGAGCAGTACTTC.

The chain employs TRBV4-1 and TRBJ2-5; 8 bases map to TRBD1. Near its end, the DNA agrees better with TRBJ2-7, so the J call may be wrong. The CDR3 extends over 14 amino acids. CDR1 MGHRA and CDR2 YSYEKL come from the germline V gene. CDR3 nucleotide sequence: TGCGCCAGCAGCCCTAGACAGGGGTCGGGCGAGCAGTACTTC. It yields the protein CASSPRQGSGEQYF.

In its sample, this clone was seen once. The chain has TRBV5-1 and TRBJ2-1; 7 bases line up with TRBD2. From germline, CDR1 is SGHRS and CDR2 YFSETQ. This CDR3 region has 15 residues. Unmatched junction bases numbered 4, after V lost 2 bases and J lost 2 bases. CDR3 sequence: CASSLAGTPYNEQFF. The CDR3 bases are TGCGCCAGCAGCTTAGCGGGAACCCCCTACAATGAGCAGTTCTTC. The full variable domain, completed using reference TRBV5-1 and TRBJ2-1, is KAGVTQTPRYLIKTRGQQVTLSCSPISGHRSVSWYQQTPGQGLQFLFEYFSETQRNKGNFPGRFSGRQFSNSRSEMNVSTLELGDSALYLCASSLAGTPYNEQFFGPGTRLTVL.

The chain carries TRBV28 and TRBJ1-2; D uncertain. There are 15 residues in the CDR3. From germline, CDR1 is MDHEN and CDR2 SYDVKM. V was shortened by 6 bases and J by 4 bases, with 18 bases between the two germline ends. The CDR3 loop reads CASSPLGRTVYGYTF. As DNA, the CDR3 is TGTGCCAGCAGCCCCCTGGGCCGAACGGTCTATGGCTACACCTTC.

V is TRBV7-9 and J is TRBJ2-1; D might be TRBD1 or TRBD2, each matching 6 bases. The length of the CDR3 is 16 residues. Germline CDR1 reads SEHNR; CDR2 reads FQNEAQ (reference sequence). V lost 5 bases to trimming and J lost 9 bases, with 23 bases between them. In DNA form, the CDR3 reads TGTGCCAGCAGCCCTCCGCCCCAGCGAAAGGGGGGTGAGCAGTTCTTC. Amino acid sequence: CASSPPPQRKGGEQFF.

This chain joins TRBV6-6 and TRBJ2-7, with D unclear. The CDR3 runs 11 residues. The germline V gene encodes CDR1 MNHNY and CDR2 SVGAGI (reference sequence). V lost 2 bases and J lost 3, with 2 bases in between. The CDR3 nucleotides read TGTGCCAGCAGTTACAACTACGAGCAGTACTTC. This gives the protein CASSYNYEQYF.

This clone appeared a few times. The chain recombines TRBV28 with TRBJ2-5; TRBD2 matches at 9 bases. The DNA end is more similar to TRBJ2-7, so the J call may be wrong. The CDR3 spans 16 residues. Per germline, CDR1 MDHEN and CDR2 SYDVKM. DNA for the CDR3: TGTGCCAGCAGTACGATAGCGGGAGTGAGTCGCTACGAGCAGTACTTC. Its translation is CASSTIAGVSRYEQYF.